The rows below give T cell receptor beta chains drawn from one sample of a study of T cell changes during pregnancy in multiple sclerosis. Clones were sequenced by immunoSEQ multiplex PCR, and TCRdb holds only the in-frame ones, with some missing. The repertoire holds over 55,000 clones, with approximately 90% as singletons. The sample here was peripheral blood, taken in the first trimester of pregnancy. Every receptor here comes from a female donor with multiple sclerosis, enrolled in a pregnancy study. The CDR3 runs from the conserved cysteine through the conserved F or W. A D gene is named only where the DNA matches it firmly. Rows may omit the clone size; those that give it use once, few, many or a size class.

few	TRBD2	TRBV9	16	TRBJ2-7	TGTGCCAGCAGCCCGGGGACTAGCAGCATATTGTACGAGCAGTACTTC	CASSPGTSSILYEQYF
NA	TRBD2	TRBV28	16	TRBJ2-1	TGTGCCAGCAGTCCCCACGCGGGAGGGGAATACAATGAGCAGTTCTTC	CASSPHAGGEYNEQFF
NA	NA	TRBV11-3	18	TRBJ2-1	TGTGCCAGCAGCTTAGGGGGTGGGAGCTTTAGCTCCTACAATGAGCAGTTCTTC	CASSLGGGSFSSYNEQFF
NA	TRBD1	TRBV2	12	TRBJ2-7	TGTGCCACCAGACAGGGACCCTACGAGCAGTACTTC	CATRQGPYEQYF
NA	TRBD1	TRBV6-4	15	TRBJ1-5	TGTGCCAGCAGTTCCACAGGGGCGCGCGATCAGCCCCAGCATTTT	CASSSTGARDQPQHF
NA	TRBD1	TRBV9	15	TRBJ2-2	TGTGCCAGCAGCGTGGGACAGGGAGTGTCCGGGGAGCTGTTTTTT	CASSVGQGVSGELFF
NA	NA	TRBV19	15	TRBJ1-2	TGTGCCAGTAGTCACAGAAGCCCCCAGGTCTATGGCTACACCTTC	CASSHRSPQVYGYTF
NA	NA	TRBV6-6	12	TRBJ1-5	TGTGCCAGCAGCCCCGCGAATCAGCCCCAGCATTTT	CASSPANQPQHF
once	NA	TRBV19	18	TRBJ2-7	TGTGCCAGTAGTAAAACCCGGGACACCTATGTATCAACCTACGAGCAGTACTTC	CASSKTRDTYVSTYEQYF
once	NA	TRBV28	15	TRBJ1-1	TGTGCCAGCAGTATACAAACTCCAGGGAACACTGAAGCTTTCTTT	CASSIQTPGNTEAFF
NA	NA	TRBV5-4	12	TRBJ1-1	TGTGCCAGCAGCTTGGACTACACTGAAGCTTTCTTT	CASSLDYTEAFF
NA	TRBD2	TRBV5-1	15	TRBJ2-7	TGCGCCAGCAGGCCTCTAGCGGGAGTCTCTTACGAGCAGTACTTC	CASRPLAGVSYEQYF
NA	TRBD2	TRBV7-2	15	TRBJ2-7	TGTGCCAGCAGCCGGGGACTAGCGGGAGTGGGAGAGCAGTACTTC	CASSRGLAGVGEQYF
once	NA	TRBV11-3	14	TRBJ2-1	TGTGCCAGCAGCATCCGCGAGAACAGGAATGAGCAGTTCTTC	CASSIRENRNEQFF
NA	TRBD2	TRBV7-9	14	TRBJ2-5	TGTGCCAGCAGCCTGACTAGCGTCCAAGAGACCCAGTACTTC	CASSLTSVQETQYF
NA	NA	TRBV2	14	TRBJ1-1	TGTGCCAGCAGTGGTCTCGGACATTCGACTGAAGCTTTCTTT	CASSGLGHSTEAFF
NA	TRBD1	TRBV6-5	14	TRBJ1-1	TGTGCCAGCAGCCGGGACAGGGGGCTCACTGAAGCTTTCTTT	CASSRDRGLTEAFF
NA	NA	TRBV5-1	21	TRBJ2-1	TGCGCCAGCAGCTTGTTAGGGGGGAAGGGGGCGAGTGTTGGTACCTACAATGAGCAGTTCTTC	CASSLLGGKGASVGTYNEQFF
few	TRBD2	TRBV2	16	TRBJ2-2	TGTGCCAGCAGGAGGGGGGGGACTAGCCGAACCGGGGAGCTGTTTTTT	CASRRGGTSRTGELFF
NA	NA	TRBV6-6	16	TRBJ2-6	TGTGCCAGCAGTTTCCCAGCTGCGGGGGGGGCCAACGTCCTGACTTTC	CASSFPAAGGANVLTF
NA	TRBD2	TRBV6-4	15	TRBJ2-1	TGTGCCAGCAGTGCAAGCGGGAGTTCCTACAATGAGCAGTTCTTC	CASSASGSSYNEQFF
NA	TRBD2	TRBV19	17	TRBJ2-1	TGTGCCAGTAGTATCCCCGGGGGACTAGCGGGAGATTATGAGCAGTTCTTC	CASSIPGGLAGDYEQFF
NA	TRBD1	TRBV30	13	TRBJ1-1	TGTGCCTGGAGTCTACAGGGGTTCACTGAAGCTTTCTTT	CAWSLQGFTEAFF
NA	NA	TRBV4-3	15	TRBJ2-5	TGCGCCAGCAGCCAAGATTGGGCTAGCTCCAAGACCCAGTACTTC	CASSQDWASSKTQYF